Listed below are T cell receptor beta chains from one sample, sequenced in a study of tumor-infiltrating lymphocytes in primary liver carcinoma. TCRdb analysed the multiplex PCR reads with MiXCR anew, one entry per CDR3 protein. The sample yields roughly 80,000 distinct CDR3 sequences, 72% seen once. The sample taken for sequencing was liver tumor tissue from sampling region 1. These TCRs come from a man in his forties with primary liver carcinoma and hepatitis B virus infection. Each CDR3 is given without its conserved first and last residue.

>TRBV20-1|TRBJ1-4
SARGVDATNEKLF
>TRBV6-1|TRBJ1-6
TSSEIVSGRSPLH
>TRBV30|TRBJ2-2
AWAGQTITGEVF
>TRBV12-3/TRBV12-4|TRBJ2-1
DSRGTSGHNEQF
>TRBV5-8|TRBJ2-3
ASSFSSTATDTQY
>TRBV5-6|TRBJ2-1
ASSLRDSPSSYNEQF
>TRBV29-1|TRBJ2-7
SIEGTNEQY
>TRBV5-1|TRBJ1-2
ASSPGWRTDPNYGYT
>TRBV11-2|TRBJ2-3
ASSLNRQGDTQY
>TRBV12-3/TRBV12-4|TRBJ2-3
ASSLGLAGTDTQY
>TRBV29-1|TRBJ2-1
SVERTSRGDEQF
>TRBV20-1|TRBJ2-1
SARVGGYNEQF
>TRBV11-1|TRBJ2-1
ASTLGRANEQF
>TRBV6-5|TRBJ1-1
ASSYGGTNPETS
>TRBV29-1|TRBJ1-2
SVLTPHHVGYT
>TRBV4-1|TRBJ1-4
ASSQGPGTGAQKLF
>TRBV12-3/TRBV12-4|TRBJ2-7
ASSLRDREQY
>TRBV11-2|TRBJ2-7
ASSLDESYEQC
>TRBV6-1|TRBJ2-1
ASCAYAWYEQF
>TRBV6-5|TRBJ2-2
ASSYAVDDIGKLF